This TCR beta chain was captured by sequencing in a study of OX40 agonist ivuxolimab in advanced cancers. Study context: A male proportion of 82.7% was recorded, with mean age roughly 62 years and range roughly 20 to 90. It was permissible to have had prior anti-PD-1, anti-PD-L1 or anti-CTLA-4 therapy, and about 40% had some. Findings and limits, study-wide: Some patients without response likewise showed low normalized clonal expansion. Blood T cells, both CD4+ and CD8+, expanded clonally by week 6 at 0.1 to 3.0 mg/kg.

Clones were sequenced by immunoSEQ multiplex PCR, and TCRdb holds only the in-frame ones, with some missing. The profile shows some 73,000 clones, around 86% of them singletons. V was pared by 8 bases and J by 5 bases, with 6 bases of the junction left unmatched. The CDR3 length is 12 residues. The germline gives CDR1 MNHNS, CDR2 SASEGT. Remarks on this clone: The antigen is undetermined.

The TCR originated in an adult with an advanced solid tumor such as melanoma, head and neck, liver or kidney cancer. The starting material was CD4+ or CD8+ T cells sorted from blood, obtained in a trial of the OX40 agonist ivuxolimab. The rearrangement joins TRBV6-1 to TRBJ2-7, with 7 nucleotides matching TRBD1. The CDR3 protein is CASQTGSNEQYF. The CDR3 region has the DNA TGTGCCAGCCAGACAGGGTCAAACGAGCAGTACTTC.